Given below is one T cell receptor (beta chain) in context. Its cognate antigen is unknown. This sample was taken from a study of radiation and T cells in renal cell carcinoma. Germline values: CDR1 GTSNPN, CDR2 SVGIG (reference sequence). With 1 base removed from V and 1 base from J, the gap between germline ends came to 7 bases. This CDR3 region has 13 residues. General study points: From baseline, blood top tumor clonotypes peaked at 2 weeks post-radiation. Baseline intratumoral clonotype presence is unknown without pretreatment biopsies.

TCRdb keeps only in-frame clones here, not all; method: immunoSEQ multiplex PCR. The table includes tens of thousands of clones, around three quarters detected once. The time point here: blood 2 weeks post-SBRT. The sample's treatment: 15 Gy SBRT to primary tumor, nephrectomy 4 weeks later. This chain joins TRBV30 and TRBJ1-2; perhaps TRBD1 as D (5 bases). Sequenced material: blood, taken from a patient whose treatment included radiotherapy and nephrectomy. The sequence was collected from a man in his 60s with renal cell carcinoma. The CDR3: CAWSGQHNYGYTF. CDR3 nucleotide sequence: TGTGCCTGGAGTGGACAGCATAACTATGGCTACACCTTC.